This T cell receptor beta chain was recorded in a study of CD8 T cells in ankylosing spondylitis. Broader study findings: The authors reported significant enrichment of disease-linked clones in matched ankylosing spondylitis synovial fluid. Typical of ankylosing spondylitis blood, it appeared, was a TCR beta motif of several highly homologous variants.

As for this clonotype: Its cognate antigen is unknown.

The CDR3 spans 20 residues. Germline values: CDR1 MNHEY, CDR2 SMNVEV (reference sequence). V shed 5 bases and J 6 bases; nucleotides not matched to a gene: 26. TCRdb itself ran the 5' RACE reads through MiXCR, one entry per CDR3 protein. The data show more than 150,000 distinct CDR3 sequences, with about 20% seen just once and around 4.7% held by the top ten. The rearrangement links TRBV27 to TRBJ2-7; 9 bases map to TRBD2. Sequencing input: blood, either unsorted or a sorted T cell fraction (not recorded which). The sequence came from a male donor aged 5 to 30 with ankylosing spondylitis or in good health (not recorded which). CDR3 residues: CASSPTGRGGDSSGRIEQYF. Written as DNA, the CDR3 is TGTGCCAGCAGTCCCACGGGGAGGGGGGGCGACTCAAGCGGGAGGATCGAGCAGTACTTC.